Listed below are T cell receptor beta chains from one sample, sequenced in a study of post-analysis software for immune sequencing data. Using its own MiXCR run on the PCR reads, TCRdb lists one record per CDR3 protein. The repertoire holds 500,000 to 600,000 distinct CDR3 sequences, with 44% as singletons. What was sequenced was blood. These TCRs come from a girl aged 5-17 years with multiple sclerosis. CDR3s include the opening cysteine and the closing phenylalanine or tryptophan. Clone size appears in some rows only: once, few, many, or a class for an expanded clone.

V gene: TRBV5-1; clone size: .; J gene: TRBJ2-3; CDR3 protein: CASSLVTGISTDTQYF
V gene: TRBV5-1; clone size: .; J gene: TRBJ1-5; CDR3 protein: CASSWTGVNNQPQHF
V gene: TRBV12-3/TRBV12-4; clone size: few; J gene: TRBJ2-7; CDR3 protein: CASSSWGRYEQYF
V gene: TRBV7-2; clone size: .; J gene: TRBJ2-1; CDR3 protein: CASRTPTDSYNEQFF
V gene: TRBV12-3/TRBV12-4; clone size: .; J gene: TRBJ1-1; CDR3 protein: CASSLRQGMNTEAFF
V gene: TRBV5-1; clone size: few; J gene: TRBJ2-3; CDR3 protein: CASSTMGSGTGDTQYF
V gene: TRBV3-1; clone size: .; J gene: TRBJ2-7; CDR3 protein: CASSQEGAGSYEQYF
V gene: TRBV12-3/TRBV12-4; clone size: .; J gene: TRBJ1-2; CDR3 protein: CASSGTGPQGDGYTF
V gene: TRBV4-1; clone size: .; J gene: TRBJ2-5; CDR3 protein: CASSQEMWDVTQYF
V gene: TRBV5-6; clone size: once; J gene: TRBJ2-7; CDR3 protein: CASSLGPGQFSYEQYF
V gene: TRBV10-3; clone size: .; J gene: TRBJ2-1; CDR3 protein: CAISESRSEQFF
V gene: TRBV25-1; clone size: few; J gene: TRBJ1-1; CDR3 protein: CASSDLVGVNTEAFF
V gene: TRBV4-1; clone size: few; J gene: TRBJ2-1; CDR3 protein: CASSQDLGYGNEQFF
V gene: TRBV29-1; clone size: .; J gene: TRBJ1-2; CDR3 protein: CSAKRADSYGYTF
V gene: TRBV20-1; clone size: .; J gene: TRBJ2-7; CDR3 protein: CSASVPSGYEQYF
V gene: TRBV5-1; clone size: .; J gene: TRBJ1-1; CDR3 protein: CASMDGTEAFF
V gene: TRBV12-3/TRBV12-4; clone size: .; J gene: TRBJ2-1; CDR3 protein: CASSFGLAGAGEQFF
V gene: TRBV12-3/TRBV12-4; clone size: .; J gene: TRBJ2-7; CDR3 protein: CASSHSLGTGSYEQYF
V gene: TRBV5-1; clone size: few; J gene: TRBJ2-5; CDR3 protein: CAKGEEETQYF
V gene: TRBV20-1; clone size: .; J gene: TRBJ2-3; CDR3 protein: CSARALRTRSGGSDTQYF
V gene: TRBV7-2; clone size: many; J gene: TRBJ2-5; CDR3 protein: CASSNPAETQYF
V gene: TRBV29-1; clone size: .; J gene: TRBJ2-7; CDR3 protein: CGARQASSYEQYF
V gene: TRBV9; clone size: .; J gene: TRBJ2-3; CDR3 protein: CASRSDRKGSDTQYF
V gene: TRBV11-2; clone size: few; J gene: TRBJ2-6; CDR3 protein: CASSPGYSGANVLTF
V gene: TRBV5-1; clone size: .; J gene: TRBJ1-1; CDR3 protein: CASSSLPGVEDTEAFF
V gene: TRBV27; clone size: few; J gene: TRBJ2-7; CDR3 protein: CASSPGTGGNYEQYF
V gene: TRBV15; clone size: .; J gene: TRBJ2-3; CDR3 protein: CATSTLGLAGEIAGTDTQYF
V gene: TRBV20-1; clone size: once; J gene: TRBJ2-1; CDR3 protein: CSARDPRATSSYNEQFF